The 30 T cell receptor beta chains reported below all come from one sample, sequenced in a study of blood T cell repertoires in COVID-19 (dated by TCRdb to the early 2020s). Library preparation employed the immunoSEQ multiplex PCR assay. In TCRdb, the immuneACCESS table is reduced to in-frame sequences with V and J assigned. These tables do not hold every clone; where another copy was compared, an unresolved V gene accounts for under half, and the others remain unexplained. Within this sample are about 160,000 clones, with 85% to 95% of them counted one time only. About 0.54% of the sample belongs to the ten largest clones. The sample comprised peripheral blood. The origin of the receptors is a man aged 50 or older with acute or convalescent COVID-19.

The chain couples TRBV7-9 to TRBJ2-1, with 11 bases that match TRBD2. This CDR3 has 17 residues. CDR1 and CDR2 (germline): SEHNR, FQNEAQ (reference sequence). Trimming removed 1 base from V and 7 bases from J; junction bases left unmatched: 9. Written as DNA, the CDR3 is TGTGCCAGCAGCTTAGTTCTACGACTAGCGGGAATTAATGAGCAGTTCTTC. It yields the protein CASSLVLRLAGINEQFF.

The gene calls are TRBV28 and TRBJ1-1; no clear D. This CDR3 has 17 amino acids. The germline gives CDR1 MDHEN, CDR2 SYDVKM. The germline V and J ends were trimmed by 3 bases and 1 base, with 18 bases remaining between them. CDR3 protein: CASSLPRQRTSNTEAFF. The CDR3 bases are TGTGCCAGCAGTTTGCCCCGACAACGAACATCGAACACTGAAGCTTTCTTT. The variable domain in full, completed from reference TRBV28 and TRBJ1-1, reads DVKVTQSSRYLVKRTGEKVFLECVQDMDHENMFWYRQDPGLGLRLIYFSYDVKMKEKGDIPEGYSVSREKKERFSLILESASTNQTSMYLCASSLPRQRTSNTEAFFGQGTRLTVV.

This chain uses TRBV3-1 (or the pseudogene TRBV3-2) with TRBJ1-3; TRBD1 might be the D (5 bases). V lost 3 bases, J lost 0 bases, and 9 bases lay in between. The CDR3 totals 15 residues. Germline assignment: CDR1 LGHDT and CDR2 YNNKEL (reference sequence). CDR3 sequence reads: CASSHDRYSGNTIYF. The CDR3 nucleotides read TGTGCCAGCAGCCACGACAGATACTCTGGAAACACCATATATTTT.

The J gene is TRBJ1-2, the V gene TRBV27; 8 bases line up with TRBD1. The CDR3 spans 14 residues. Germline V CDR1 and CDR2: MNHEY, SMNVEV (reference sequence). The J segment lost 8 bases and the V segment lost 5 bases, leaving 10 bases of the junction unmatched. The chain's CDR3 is CASSPLTGARGYTF. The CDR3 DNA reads TGTGCCAGCAGTCCGCTGACAGGGGCGCGAGGCTACACCTTC.

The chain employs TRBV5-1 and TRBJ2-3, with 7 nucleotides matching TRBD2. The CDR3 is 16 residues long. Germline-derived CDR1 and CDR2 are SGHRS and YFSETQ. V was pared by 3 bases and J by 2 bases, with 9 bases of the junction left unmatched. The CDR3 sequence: CASSSSGRGFTDTQYF. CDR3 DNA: TGCGCCAGCAGCTCATCTGGGAGGGGATTCACAGATACGCAGTATTTT.

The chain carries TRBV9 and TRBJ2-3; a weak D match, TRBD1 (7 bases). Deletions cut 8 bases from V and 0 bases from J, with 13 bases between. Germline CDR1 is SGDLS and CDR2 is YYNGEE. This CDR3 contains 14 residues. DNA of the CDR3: TGTGCCAGTCAGGGGGGACCAAGCACAGATACGCAGTATTTT. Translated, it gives CASQGGPSTDTQYF.

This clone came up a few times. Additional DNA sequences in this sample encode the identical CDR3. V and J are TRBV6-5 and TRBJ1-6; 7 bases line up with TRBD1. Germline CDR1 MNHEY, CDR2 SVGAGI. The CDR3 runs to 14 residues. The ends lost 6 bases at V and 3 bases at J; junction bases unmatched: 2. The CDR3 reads CASSRQGYNSPLHF. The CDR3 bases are TGTGCCAGCAGCCGACAGGGCTATAATTCACCCCTCCACTTT.

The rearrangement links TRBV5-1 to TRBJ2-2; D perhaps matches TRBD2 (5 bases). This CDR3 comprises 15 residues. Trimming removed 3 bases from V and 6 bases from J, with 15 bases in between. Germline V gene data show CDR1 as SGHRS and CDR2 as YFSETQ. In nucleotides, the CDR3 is TGCGCCAGCAGCTCTGGAAGGGTCGGGGCCGGGGAGCTGTTTTTT. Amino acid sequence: CASSSGRVGAGELFF.

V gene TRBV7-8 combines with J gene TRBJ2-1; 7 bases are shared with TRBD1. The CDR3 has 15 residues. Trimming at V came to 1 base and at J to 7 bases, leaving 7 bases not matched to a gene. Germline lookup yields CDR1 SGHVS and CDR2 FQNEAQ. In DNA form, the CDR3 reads TGTGCCAGCAGCTTAGGCCAGGGGGTATCGAATGAGCAGTTCTTC. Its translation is CASSLGQGVSNEQFF.

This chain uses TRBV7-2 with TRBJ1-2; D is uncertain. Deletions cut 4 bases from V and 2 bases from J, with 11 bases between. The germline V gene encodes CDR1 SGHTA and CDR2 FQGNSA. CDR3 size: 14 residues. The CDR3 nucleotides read TGTGCCAGCAGCTCTTCTTGGGCCAACTATGGCTACACCTTC. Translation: CASSSSWANYGYTF. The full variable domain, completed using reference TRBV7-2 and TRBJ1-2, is GAGVSQSPSNKVTEKGKDVELRCDPISGHTALYWYRQSLGQGLEFLIYFQGNSAPDKSGLPSDRFSAERTGGSVSTLTIQRTQQEDSAVYLCASSSSWANYGYTFGSGTRLTVV.

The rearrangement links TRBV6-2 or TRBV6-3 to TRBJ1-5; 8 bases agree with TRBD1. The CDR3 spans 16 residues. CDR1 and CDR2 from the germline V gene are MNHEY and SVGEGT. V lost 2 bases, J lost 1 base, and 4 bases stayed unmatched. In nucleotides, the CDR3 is TGTGCCAGCAGTTACGCGCGACAGGGGAGCAATCAGCCCCAGCATTTT. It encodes CASSYARQGSNQPQHF.

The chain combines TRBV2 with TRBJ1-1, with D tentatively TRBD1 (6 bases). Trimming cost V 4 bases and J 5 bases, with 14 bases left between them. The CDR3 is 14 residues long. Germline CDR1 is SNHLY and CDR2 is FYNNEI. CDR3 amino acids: CASSGMGAGTEAFF. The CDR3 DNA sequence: TGTGCCAGCAGTGGGATGGGGGCTGGAACTGAAGCTTTCTTT.

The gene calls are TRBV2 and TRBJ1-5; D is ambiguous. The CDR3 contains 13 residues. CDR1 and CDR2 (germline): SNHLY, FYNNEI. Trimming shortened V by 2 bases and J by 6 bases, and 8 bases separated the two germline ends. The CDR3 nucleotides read TGTGCCAGCAGTGAATGGAGTAGTCAGCCCCAGCATTTT. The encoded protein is CASSEWSSQPQHF.

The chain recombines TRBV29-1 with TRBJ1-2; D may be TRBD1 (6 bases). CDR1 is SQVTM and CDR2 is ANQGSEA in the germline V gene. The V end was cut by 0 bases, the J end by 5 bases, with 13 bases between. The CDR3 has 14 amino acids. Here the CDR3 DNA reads TGCAGCGTTGAAGATATAGGGCAGGGGTATGGCTACACCTTC. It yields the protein CSVEDIGQGYGYTF.

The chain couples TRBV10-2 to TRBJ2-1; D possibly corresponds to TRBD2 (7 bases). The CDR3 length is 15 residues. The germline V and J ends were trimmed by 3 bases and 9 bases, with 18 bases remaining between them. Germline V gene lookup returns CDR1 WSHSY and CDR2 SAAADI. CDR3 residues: CASSDRGEGWGEQFF. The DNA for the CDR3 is TGCGCCAGCAGTGATAGGGGGGAGGGTTGGGGTGAGCAGTTCTTC.

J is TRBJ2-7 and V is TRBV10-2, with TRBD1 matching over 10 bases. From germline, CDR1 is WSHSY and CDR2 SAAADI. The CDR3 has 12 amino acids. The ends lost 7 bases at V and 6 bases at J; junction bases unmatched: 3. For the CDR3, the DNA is TGCGCCAGCACTGGGACAGGGGTCGAGCAGTACTTC. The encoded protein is CASTGTGVEQYF.

CDR3 coding DNA: TGTGCCAGCAGACAGACCAAGTATTCACCCCTCCACTTT. Amino acid sequence: CASRQTKYSPLHF. The chain employs TRBV3-1 (or the pseudogene TRBV3-2) and TRBJ1-6; no reliable D call. The germline gives CDR1 LGHDT, CDR2 YNNKEL (reference sequence). Trimming shortened V by 6 bases and J by 8 bases, and 11 bases separated the two germline ends. CDR3 length: 13 amino acids.

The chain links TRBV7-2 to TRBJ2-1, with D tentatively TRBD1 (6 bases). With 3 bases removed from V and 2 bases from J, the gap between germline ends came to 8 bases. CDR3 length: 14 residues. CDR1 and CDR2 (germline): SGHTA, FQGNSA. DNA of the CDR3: TGTGCCAGCAGCTTTGCAGGGGCCTACAATGAGCAGTTCTTC. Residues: CASSFAGAYNEQFF. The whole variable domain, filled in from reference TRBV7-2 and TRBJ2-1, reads GAGVSQSPSNKVTEKGKDVELRCDPISGHTALYWYRQSLGQGLEFLIYFQGNSAPDKSGLPSDRFSAERTGGSVSTLTIQRTQQEDSAVYLCASSFAGAYNEQFFGPGTRLTVL.

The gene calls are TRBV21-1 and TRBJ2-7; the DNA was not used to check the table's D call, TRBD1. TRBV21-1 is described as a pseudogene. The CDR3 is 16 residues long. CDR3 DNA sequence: TGTGCCAGCAGCAAAAACCCGGGACAGGGGACCTACGAGCAGTACTTC. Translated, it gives CASSKNPGQGTYEQYF.

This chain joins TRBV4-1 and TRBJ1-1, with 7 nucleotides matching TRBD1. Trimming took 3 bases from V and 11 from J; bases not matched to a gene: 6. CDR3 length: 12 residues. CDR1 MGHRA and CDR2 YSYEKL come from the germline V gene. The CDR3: CASSHHRGAAFF. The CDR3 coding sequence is TGCGCCAGCAGCCACCACAGGGGCGCGGCTTTCTTT.

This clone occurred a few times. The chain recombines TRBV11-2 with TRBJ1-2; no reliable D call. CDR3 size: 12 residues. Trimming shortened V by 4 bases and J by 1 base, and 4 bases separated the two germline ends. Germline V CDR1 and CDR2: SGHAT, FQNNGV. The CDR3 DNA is TGTGCCAGCAGCTCCCTTAACTATGGCTACACCTTC. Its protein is CASSSLNYGYTF.

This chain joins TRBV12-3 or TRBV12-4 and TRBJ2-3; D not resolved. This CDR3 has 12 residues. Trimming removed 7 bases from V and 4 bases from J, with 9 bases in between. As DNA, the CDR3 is TGTGCCAGCACTAACCTGGCAGATACGCAGTATTTT. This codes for CASTNLADTQYF.

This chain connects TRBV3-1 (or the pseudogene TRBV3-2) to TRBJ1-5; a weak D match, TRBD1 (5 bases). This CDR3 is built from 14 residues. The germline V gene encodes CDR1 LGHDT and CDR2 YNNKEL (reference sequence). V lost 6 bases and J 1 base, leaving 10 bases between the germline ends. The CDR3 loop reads CASSKTESNQPQHF. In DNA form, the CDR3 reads TGTGCCAGCAGTAAGACAGAAAGCAATCAGCCCCAGCATTTT.

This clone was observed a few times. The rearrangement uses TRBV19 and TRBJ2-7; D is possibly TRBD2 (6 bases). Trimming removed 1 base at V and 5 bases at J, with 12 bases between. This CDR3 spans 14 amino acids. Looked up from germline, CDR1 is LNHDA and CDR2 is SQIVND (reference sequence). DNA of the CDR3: TGTGCCAGTAGTATAGGGGGGGATTCGGACGAGCAGTACTTC. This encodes CASSIGGDSDEQYF.

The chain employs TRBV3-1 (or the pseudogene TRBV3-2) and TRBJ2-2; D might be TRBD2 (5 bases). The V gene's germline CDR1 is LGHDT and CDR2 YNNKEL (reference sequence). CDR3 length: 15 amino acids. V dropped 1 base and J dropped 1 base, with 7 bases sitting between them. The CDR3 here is CASSQVGRNTGELFF. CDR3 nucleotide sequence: TGTGCCAGCAGCCAAGTGGGGAGGAACACCGGGGAGCTGTTTTTT.

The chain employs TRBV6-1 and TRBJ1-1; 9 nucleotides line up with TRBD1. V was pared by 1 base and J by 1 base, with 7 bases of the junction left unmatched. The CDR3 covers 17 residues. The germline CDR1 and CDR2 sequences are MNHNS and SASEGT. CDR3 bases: TGTGCCAGCAGTGAAGGACCCCGACAGGGGGGGAACACTGAAGCTTTCTTT. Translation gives CASSEGPRQGGNTEAFF.

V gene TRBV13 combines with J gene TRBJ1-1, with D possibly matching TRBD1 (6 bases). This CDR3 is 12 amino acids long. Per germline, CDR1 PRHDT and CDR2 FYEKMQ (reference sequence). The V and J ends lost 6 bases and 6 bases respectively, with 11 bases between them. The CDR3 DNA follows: TGTGCCAGCAGTCCACAGGGCCCTGAAGCTTTCTTT. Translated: CASSPQGPEAFF.

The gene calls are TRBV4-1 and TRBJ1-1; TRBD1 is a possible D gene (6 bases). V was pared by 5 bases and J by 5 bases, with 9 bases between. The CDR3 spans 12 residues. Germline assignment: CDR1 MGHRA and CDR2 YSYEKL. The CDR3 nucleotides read TGCGCCAGCAGCAAGGACAGAACTGAAGCTTTCTTT. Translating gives CASSKDRTEAFF.

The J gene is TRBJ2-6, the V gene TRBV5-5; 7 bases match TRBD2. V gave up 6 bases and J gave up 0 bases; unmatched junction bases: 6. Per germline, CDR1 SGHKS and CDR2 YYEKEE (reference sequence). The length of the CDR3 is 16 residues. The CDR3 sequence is CASMGGSDSGANVLTF. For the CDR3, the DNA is TGTGCCAGCATGGGGGGGAGCGACTCTGGGGCCAACGTCCTGACTTTC.

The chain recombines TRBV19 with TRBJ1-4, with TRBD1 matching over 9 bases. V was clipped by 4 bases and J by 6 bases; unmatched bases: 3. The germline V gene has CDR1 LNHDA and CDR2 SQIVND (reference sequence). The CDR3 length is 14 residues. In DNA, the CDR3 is TGTGCCAGTAGTACACAGGGGGCATATGAAAAACTGTTTTTT. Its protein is CASSTQGAYEKLFF.